This T cell receptor (beta chain) appears in the sequencing data of a study of blood T cells in healthy people across ages. Per-sample PBMC isolation yielded at least 6.5 million cells. Trimming stripped 4 bases from V and 4 bases from J, with 17 bases between. The germline V gene has CDR1 SGHKS and CDR2 YYEKEE (reference sequence). This CDR3 comprises 15 residues. A sample-barcoded 5' primer and a J-beta primer mix were used in a second PCR of about 7 to 12 cycles. A template-switch adaptor containing 12 random nucleotides labeled each cDNA molecule. Each CDR3 protein is one row after TCRdb ran MiXCR on the 5' RACE reads. The profile shows around 1,700,000 distinct CDR3 sequences, approximately 30% of them singletons.

The material sequenced was blood. This receptor was identified in a young woman in good health. This chain connects TRBV5-5 to TRBJ1-1; tentative D call: TRBD1 (5 bases). As DNA, the CDR3 is TGTGCCAGCAGCCCTTGGGGACCTACCGGCACTGAAGCTTTCTTT. This sequence encodes CASSPWGPTGTEAFF.